Listed below are T cell receptor beta chains from one sample, sequenced in a study of blood T cell repertoires in COVID-19. Measured with immunoSEQ multiplex PCR; TCRdb has only the in-frame clones, and not every one. The sample contains about 220,000 clones, 75% to 90% of which appear only once. The sample consisted of PBMCs or T cells enriched from blood (not recorded which). These TCRs come from a woman aged 18-29 years in a cohort exposed to, infected with or recovered from COVID-19 (not recorded which). CDR3s include the opening cysteine and the closing phenylalanine or tryptophan. Fields, in order: clone size, J gene, V gene, D gene, CDR3 protein, CDR3 DNA. D genes are given only for firm matches. The listing skips clone size in some rows; elsewhere it reads once, few, many or a size class.

clone size: .; J gene: TRBJ1-5; V gene: TRBV2; D gene: TRBD1; CDR3 protein: CASSDRGLEQPQHF; CDR3 DNA: TGTGCCAGCAGTGACAGGGGGCTTGAGCAGCCCCAGCATTTT
clone size: once; J gene: TRBJ2-1; V gene: TRBV10-1; D gene: TRBD2; CDR3 protein: CASSDAAGLAGGNEQFF; CDR3 DNA: TGCGCCAGCAGTGACGCCGCCGGACTAGCGGGAGGGAATGAGCAGTTCTTC
clone size: .; J gene: TRBJ2-1; V gene: TRBV9; D gene: TRBD2; CDR3 protein: CASSVESGGLDEQFF; CDR3 DNA: TGTGCCAGCAGCGTAGAAAGCGGGGGGCTGGATGAGCAGTTCTTC
clone size: .; J gene: TRBJ2-1; V gene: TRBV3-1/TRBV3-2; D gene: TRBD2; CDR3 protein: CASSRSGIALNEQFF; CDR3 DNA: TGTGCCAGCAGCCGTAGCGGGATTGCATTGAATGAGCAGTTCTTC
clone size: .; J gene: TRBJ1-6; V gene: TRBV7-9; D gene: TRBD1; CDR3 protein: CASSLVGQGDSPLHF; CDR3 DNA: TGTGCCAGCAGCTTAGTCGGACAGGGAGATTCACCCCTCCACTTT
clone size: many; J gene: TRBJ1-5; V gene: TRBV3-1/TRBV3-2; D gene: .; CDR3 protein: CASSQDTDQNQPQHF; CDR3 DNA: TGTGCCAGCAGCCAAGACACAGATCAGAATCAGCCCCAGCATTTT
clone size: .; J gene: TRBJ2-3; V gene: TRBV7-2; D gene: .; CDR3 protein: CASSPGHPATDTQYF; CDR3 DNA: TGTGCCAGCAGCCCAGGACACCCCGCCACAGATACGCAGTATTTT
clone size: .; J gene: TRBJ2-3; V gene: TRBV11-2; D gene: TRBD2; CDR3 protein: CASSLEGRGALTDTQYF; CDR3 DNA: TGTGCCAGCAGCTTAGAAGGGCGGGGGGCCCTCACAGATACGCAGTATTTT
clone size: .; J gene: TRBJ2-2; V gene: TRBV11-3; D gene: TRBD2; CDR3 protein: CASSTVWTSGRGTGELFF; CDR3 DNA: TGTGCCAGCAGCACCGTTTGGACTAGCGGGAGGGGGACCGGGGAGCTGTTTTTT
clone size: few; J gene: TRBJ2-7; V gene: TRBV7-7; D gene: .; CDR3 protein: CASSPGLKYEQYF; CDR3 DNA: TGTGCCAGCAGCCCCGGACTCAAGTACGAGCAGTACTTC
clone size: .; J gene: TRBJ2-3; V gene: TRBV10-2; D gene: .; CDR3 protein: CASSVSGRTDTQYF; CDR3 DNA: TGCGCCAGCAGTGTTAGCGGCCGCACAGATACGCAGTATTTT
clone size: .; J gene: TRBJ2-2; V gene: TRBV11-3; D gene: TRBD1; CDR3 protein: CASTAAGGPNTGELFF; CDR3 DNA: TGTGCCAGCACCGCTGCAGGGGGCCCGAACACCGGGGAGCTGTTTTTT
clone size: .; J gene: TRBJ2-1; V gene: TRBV3-1/TRBV3-2; D gene: .; CDR3 protein: CASSLGTPEQFF; CDR3 DNA: TGTGCCAGCAGCCTCGGGACTCCCGAGCAGTTCTTC
clone size: .; J gene: TRBJ1-5; V gene: TRBV28; D gene: .; CDR3 protein: CASGSVGNQPQHF; CDR3 DNA: TGTGCCAGCGGGAGCGTGGGCAATCAGCCCCAGCATTTT
clone size: once; J gene: TRBJ1-6; V gene: TRBV19; D gene: TRBD1; CDR3 protein: CASSSTGGDSPLHF; CDR3 DNA: TGTGCCAGTAGCTCTACAGGGGGAGATTCACCCCTCCACTTT
clone size: .; J gene: TRBJ2-1; V gene: TRBV2; D gene: .; CDR3 protein: CASRDRSSYNEQFF; CDR3 DNA: TGTGCCAGCAGGGACAGAAGCTCCTACAATGAGCAGTTCTTC
clone size: .; J gene: TRBJ2-7; V gene: TRBV6-5; D gene: .; CDR3 protein: CASSRGDYEQYF; CDR3 DNA: TGTGCCAGCAGCAGGGGAGACTACGAGCAGTACTTC
clone size: .; J gene: TRBJ1-5; V gene: TRBV5-1; D gene: .; CDR3 protein: CASSPAGTHNQPQHF; CDR3 DNA: TGCGCCAGCAGCCCGGCGGGGACCCACAATCAGCCCCAGCATTTT
clone size: once; J gene: TRBJ2-7; V gene: TRBV10-3; D gene: TRBD1; CDR3 protein: CAISTGQGPHEQYF; CDR3 DNA: TGTGCCATCAGTACGGGACAGGGCCCTCACGAGCAGTACTTC
clone size: .; J gene: TRBJ1-6; V gene: TRBV6-5; D gene: .; CDR3 protein: CASSYGGLSPLHF; CDR3 DNA: TGTGCCAGCAGTTACGGTGGGCTTTCACCCCTCCACTTT
clone size: .; J gene: TRBJ2-7; V gene: TRBV7-9; D gene: TRBD2; CDR3 protein: CASSIGLAGSSYEQYF; CDR3 DNA: TGTGCCAGCAGTATAGGACTAGCGGGCTCTTCCTACGAGCAGTACTTC
clone size: .; J gene: TRBJ1-3; V gene: TRBV5-4; D gene: .; CDR3 protein: CASSLEPGMGGNTIYF; CDR3 DNA: TGTGCCAGCAGCTTGGAGCCGGGGATGGGTGGAAACACCATATATTTT
clone size: .; J gene: TRBJ1-5; V gene: TRBV6-5; D gene: TRBD1; CDR3 protein: CASTPGQAIDQPQHF; CDR3 DNA: TGTGCCAGCACTCCGGGACAGGCAATTGATCAGCCCCAGCATTTT
clone size: .; J gene: TRBJ2-3; V gene: TRBV3-1/TRBV3-2; D gene: .; CDR3 protein: CASSQGQGGNTQYF; CDR3 DNA: TGTGCCAGCAGCCAGGGGCAGGGGGGTAATACGCAGTATTTT
clone size: .; J gene: TRBJ1-1; V gene: TRBV6-5; D gene: TRBD1; CDR3 protein: CASTPEGAWTEAFF; CDR3 DNA: TGTGCCAGCACCCCGGAGGGGGCTTGGACTGAAGCTTTCTTT
clone size: .; J gene: TRBJ2-5; V gene: TRBV19; D gene: TRBD2; CDR3 protein: CASSGGEGETQYF; CDR3 DNA: TGTGCCAGTAGTGGGGGGGAAGGTGAGACCCAGTACTTC
clone size: .; J gene: TRBJ2-7; V gene: TRBV10-2; D gene: .; CDR3 protein: CASSELAGSPYEQYF; CDR3 DNA: TGCGCCAGCAGTGAGCTTGCGGGATCCCCATACGAGCAGTACTTC
clone size: .; J gene: TRBJ1-3; V gene: TRBV7-2; D gene: TRBD1; CDR3 protein: CASSPGTVSGNTIYF; CDR3 DNA: TGTGCCAGCAGCCCTGGGACAGTCTCTGGAAACACCATATATTTT